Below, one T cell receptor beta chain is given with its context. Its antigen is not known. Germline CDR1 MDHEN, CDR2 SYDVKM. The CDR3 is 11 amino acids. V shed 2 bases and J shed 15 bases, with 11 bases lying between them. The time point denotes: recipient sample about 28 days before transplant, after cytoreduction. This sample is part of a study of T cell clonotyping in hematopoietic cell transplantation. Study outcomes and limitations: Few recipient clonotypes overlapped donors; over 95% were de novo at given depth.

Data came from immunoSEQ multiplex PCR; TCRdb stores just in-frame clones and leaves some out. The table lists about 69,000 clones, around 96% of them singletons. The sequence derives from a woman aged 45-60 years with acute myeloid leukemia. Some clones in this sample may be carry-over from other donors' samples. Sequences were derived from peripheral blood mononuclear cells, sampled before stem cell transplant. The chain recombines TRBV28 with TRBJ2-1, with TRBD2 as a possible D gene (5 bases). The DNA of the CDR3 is TGTGCCAGCAGTTTAAACGGGAACGGGTTCTTC. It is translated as CASSLNGNGFF.